The 28 T cell receptor beta chains given below trace back to one sample, sequenced in a study of T cells in Graves' hyperthyroidism and ophthalmopathy (dated by TCRdb to the late 2010s). The library came from multiplex PCR. For sequencing, an Illumina HiSeq 2000 was employed. Amplification of TCR beta CDR3 regions was carried out from RNA transcripts. A first-round RT-PCR of the TCR CDR3 used the HTBI primer set with the Qiagen OneStep RT-PCR kit. The public reads were quality trimmed at Q25 with fastp and then assembled into clones with MiXCR by TCRdb, keeping productive beta chains. Rows with a matching CDR3 protein are joined into one entry that keeps the most common DNA and genes. Recorded for this sample are around 600,000 distinct CDR3 sequences; roughly 14% of them occurred a single time. Together, the top ten hold about 12% of the sample. The sequenced sample was blood. All receptors come from a woman between 50 and 59 years old with Graves' ophthalmopathy.

This chain joins TRBV19 and TRBJ2-7; 7 bases match TRBD1. CDR3 length: 14 amino acids. Trimming removed 7 bases from V and 2 bases from J; junction bases left unmatched: 8. Germline V gene sequence: CDR1 LNHDA, CDR2 SQIVND (reference sequence). The CDR3 nucleotides are TGTGCCAGTAAGCCGGGACAGCGGACCTACGAGCAGTACTTC. This encodes CASKPGQRTYEQYF.

V and J are TRBV5-1 and TRBJ1-5, with D unclear. In germline, CDR1 is SGHRS, CDR2 YFSETQ. The CDR3 has 15 residues. The ends were cut back, 4 bases at V and 0 bases at J, with 11 bases in the middle. The DNA of the CDR3 is TGCGCCAGCAGCAGCGACGGGTATAGCAATCAGCCCCAGCATTTT. This gives the protein CASSSDGYSNQPQHF.

The V gene is TRBV10-3, the J gene TRBJ1-3, with D tentatively TRBD1 (5 bases). The germline V gene encodes CDR1 ENHRY and CDR2 SYGVKD. V was pared by 4 bases and J by 0 bases, with 13 bases between. The CDR3 length is 16 residues. CDR3 residues: CAISVGQGDSGNTIYF. In DNA form, the CDR3 reads TGTGCCATCAGTGTCGGTCAGGGAGACTCTGGAAACACCATATATTTT.

This chain uses TRBV19 with TRBJ2-6, with 8 bases matching TRBD1. The CDR3 covers 20 residues. V shed 8 bases and J 3 bases; nucleotides not matched to a gene: 21. CDR1 and CDR2 from the germline V gene are LNHDA and SQIVND (reference sequence). The CDR3 coding sequence is TGTGCCAGTTTGGGGATTAGCAGGGGGCTACCCTTCCTTGGGGCCAACGTCCTGACTTTC. Protein sequence: CASLGISRGLPFLGANVLTF.

The table lists this clonotype with many counts. The rearrangement joins TRBV7-2 to TRBJ2-7; D is uncertain. This CDR3 has 11 residues. V was trimmed by 4 bases and J by 4 bases, leaving 5 bases between them. CDR1 is SGHTA and CDR2 is FQGNSA in the germline V gene. The CDR3 DNA reads TGTGCCAGCAGCTCGGAGTACGAGCAGTACTTC. It specifies CASSSEYEQYF.

This clonotype was recorded at least ten times. This chain joins TRBV12-3 or TRBV12-4 and TRBJ2-2, with 10 nucleotides matching TRBD1. Trimming removed 6 bases from V and 0 bases from J; junction bases left unmatched: 16. CDR3 size: 20 residues. CDR3 region: CASSLPTRGQGSSNTGELFF. In nucleotides, the CDR3 is TGTGCCAGCAGCCTTCCCACCCGGGGACAGGGGTCCTCGAACACCGGGGAGCTGTTTTTT.

Turning to this clonotype: A read error may produce the germline difference seen at one junction end. The rearrangement uses TRBV5-1 and TRBJ1-3; D gene ambiguous. The CDR3 has 15 amino acids. Germline values: CDR1 SGHRS, CDR2 YFSETQ. The CDR3 region is CASSSAPSTGNTIYF. DNA for the CDR3: TGTGCCAGCAGCTCGGCACCGTCGACCGGAAACACCATATATTTT. Based on the CDR3 plus reference TRBV5-1 and TRBJ1-3, the full variable domain is KAGVTQTPRYLIKTRGQQVTLSCSPISGHRSVSWYQQTPGQGLQFLFEYFSETQRNKGNFPGRFSGRQFSNSRSEMNVSTLELGDSALYLCASSSAPSTGNTIYFGEGSWLTVV.

V usage is TRBV4-3 and J usage is TRBJ1-2; D remains ambiguous. Per germline, CDR1 LGHNA and CDR2 YSLEER. The CDR3 length is 15 residues. Trimming stripped 0 bases from V and 1 base from J, with 9 bases between. The CDR3 bases are TGCGCCAGCAGCCAAGATTCGGTCCTTAACTATGGCTACACCTTC. Translating gives CASSQDSVLNYGYTF.

The V and J genes are TRBV4-1 and TRBJ2-1; 13 positions match TRBD2. With 1 base clipped from V and 1 base from J, the junction kept 4 bases outside the gene matches. Germline values: CDR1 MGHRA, CDR2 YSYEKL. The CDR3 spans 18 residues. The CDR3 reads CASSQAWTSGSSYNEQFF. Written as DNA, the CDR3 is TGCGCCAGCAGCCAAGCCTGGACTAGCGGGAGTTCCTACAATGAGCAGTTCTTC.

V is TRBV6-2 or TRBV6-3 and J is TRBJ1-4, with a possible D match to TRBD1 (5 bases). The CDR3 runs 14 residues. Germline CDR1 and CDR2: MNHEY and SVGEGT. V dropped 8 bases and J dropped 5 bases, with 15 bases sitting between them. CDR3 in amino acids: CASGTRDRNEKLFF. Written as DNA, the CDR3 is TGTGCCAGCGGGACTAGGGACCGGAATGAAAAACTGTTTTTT.

This clonotype was observed a handful of times. The chain recombines TRBV5-1 with TRBJ2-7, with TRBD2 matching 7 bases. From germline, CDR1 is SGHRS and CDR2 YFSETQ. The CDR3 length is 16 residues. The V segment lost 0 bases and the J segment 2 bases; nucleotides outside the gene matches: 8. The CDR3 coding sequence is TGCGCCAGCAGCTTGGGAGCGGGACTCTCCGCCTACGAGCAGTACTTC. Protein sequence: CASSLGAGLSAYEQYF. Variable domain in full (rest from reference TRBV5-1 and TRBJ2-7): KAGVTQTPRYLIKTRGQQVTLSCSPISGHRSVSWYQQTPGQGLQFLFEYFSETQRNKGNFPGRFSGRQFSNSRSEMNVSTLELGDSALYLCASSLGAGLSAYEQYFGPGTRLTVT.

This clonotype was seen only a few times. The chain has TRBV5-6 and TRBJ2-5, with a possible D match to TRBD1 (7 bases). This CDR3 is built from 17 residues. Germline V CDR1 and CDR2: SGHDT, YYEEEE. V dropped 0 bases and J dropped 2 bases, with 17 bases sitting between them. This CDR3 reads CASSLEMTGDSQETQYF. Written as DNA, the CDR3 is TGTGCCAGCAGCTTGGAAATGACGGGGGACAGTCAAGAGACCCAGTACTTC.

This clonotype was seen many times. The chain links TRBV28 to TRBJ2-1; TRBD2 matches 12 bases. Germline V gives CDR1 MDHEN, CDR2 SYDVKM. V was pared by 3 bases and J by 9 bases, with 6 bases of the junction left unmatched. This CDR3 is 15 amino acids long. The CDR3 bases are TGTGCCAGCAGTTTCGTGACTAGCGGGAGTTCTGAGCAGTTCTTC. Translated: CASSFVTSGSSEQFF.

This chain uses TRBV20-1 with TRBJ1-5; D remains ambiguous. Trimming shortened V by 7 bases and J by 1 base, and 14 bases separated the two germline ends. Germline values: CDR1 DFQATT, CDR2 SNEGSKA (reference sequence). The CDR3 extends over 14 amino acids. The CDR3 here is CSVPADRSNQPQHF. The DNA for the CDR3 is TGCAGTGTTCCAGCTGACCGGAGCAATCAGCCCCAGCATTTT.

This clonotype was observed many times. V usage is TRBV5-1 and J usage is TRBJ2-7; D assignment may be TRBD1 or TRBD2 (5 bases each). Germline CDR1 and CDR2: SGHRS and YFSETQ. The V end was cut by 0 bases, the J end by 3 bases, with 16 bases between. The CDR3 length is 16 residues. The CDR3 loop reads CASSLGPTGTNYEQYF. CDR3 coding DNA: TGCGCCAGCAGCTTGGGGCCTACCGGGACCAACTACGAGCAGTACTTC.

The genes are TRBV19 and TRBJ2-1; 11 bases are a match to TRBD2. The V segment lost 3 bases and the J segment 7 bases; nucleotides outside the gene matches: 5. The CDR3 is 15 amino acids. The germline gives CDR1 LNHDA, CDR2 SQIVND (reference sequence). CDR3 region: CASSMTSGKGNEQFF. The CDR3 DNA sequence: TGTGCCAGTAGTATGACTAGCGGGAAGGGTAATGAGCAGTTCTTC. The whole variable domain, filled in from reference TRBV19 and TRBJ2-1, reads DGGITQSPKYLFRKEGQNVTLSCEQNLNHDAMYWYRQDPGQGLRLIYYSQIVNDFQKGDIAEGYSVSREKKESFPLTVTSAQKNPTAFYLCASSMTSGKGNEQFFGPGTRLTVL.

In its sample, this clonotype was seen a few times. The chain couples TRBV28 to TRBJ1-5, with D possibly TRBD1 on 6 matching bases. CDR3 length: 17 amino acids. V lost 7 bases to trimming and J lost 0 bases, with 19 bases between them. Per the germline V gene, CDR1 is MDHEN and CDR2 is SYDVKM. The CDR3 is CASNQEQGKYSNQPQHF. The CDR3 DNA is TGTGCCAGCAACCAGGAACAGGGAAAATATAGCAATCAGCCCCAGCATTTT. The variable domain in full, with the rest retrieved from reference TRBV28 and TRBJ1-5, is DVKVTQSSRYLVKRTGEKVFLECVQDMDHENMFWYRQDPGLGLRLIYFSYDVKMKEKGDIPEGYSVSREKKERFSLILESASTNQTSMYLCASNQEQGKYSNQPQHFGDGTRLSIL.

The chain couples TRBV12-3 or TRBV12-4 to TRBJ2-2; TRBD1 aligns across 11 bases. The CDR3 loop spans 16 amino acids. Germline trimming cut 4 bases from V and 4 bases from J; bases unmatched to any gene: 5. The CDR3 sequence is CASSSTGTGGTGELFF. CDR3 coding DNA: TGTGCCAGCAGTTCAACCGGGACAGGGGGCACCGGGGAGCTGTTTTTT.

Ten or more counts support this clonotype. The genes are TRBV29-1 and TRBJ2-2; TRBD1 matches at 9 bases. CDR3 length equals 17 residues. V dropped 7 bases and J dropped 0; count of bases not matched to a gene: 12. The germline V gene encodes CDR1 SQVTM and CDR2 ANQGSEA. The CDR3 sequence is CSAGQGLMGANTGELFF. CDR3 DNA sequence: TGCAGCGCGGGACAGGGCCTCATGGGCGCGAACACCGGGGAGCTGTTTTTT.

There are many counts of this clonotype. The rearrangement links TRBV18 to TRBJ1-2, with 8 bases identical to TRBD1. The germline V gene encodes CDR1 KGHSH and CDR2 LQKENI. The CDR3 runs 15 residues. With V trimmed by 3 bases and J by 8 bases, 11 bases remained unmatched. The CDR3 protein is CASSPKPGQDLGYTF. In nucleotides, the CDR3 is TGTGCCAGCTCACCCAAACCGGGACAGGATTTAGGCTACACCTTC.

The chain joins TRBV27 to TRBJ2-7; maybe TRBD2 (5 bases). This CDR3 is 14 amino acids long. Trimming took off 5 bases at V and 2 bases at J, with 13 bases between the two ends. CDR1 MNHEY and CDR2 SMNVEV come from the germline V gene (reference sequence). The CDR3 sequence is CASSLGLTPYEQYF. In DNA form, the CDR3 reads TGTGCCAGCAGTCTAGGACTCACACCCTACGAGCAGTACTTC.

This clonotype was counted a few times. The rearrangement joins TRBV7-9 to TRBJ2-2; D might be TRBD1 (6 bases). V was cut by 6 bases and J by 0 bases, with 14 bases left in between. This CDR3 has 16 amino acids. CDR1 is SEHNR, CDR2 FQNEAQ, per germline (reference sequence). In DNA, the CDR3 is TGTGCCAGCAGTCTAAACAGGGCCTCGAACACCGGGGAGCTGTTTTTT. Amino acid sequence: CASSLNRASNTGELFF.

This clonotype has ten or more counts. CDR3 region: CASGYTGELFF. In DNA form, the CDR3 reads TGTGCCAGCGGGTACACCGGGGAGCTGTTTTTT. This sequence joins TRBV9 and TRBJ2-2; unclear D gene. V was pared by 7 bases and J by 3 bases, with 4 bases between. The CDR3 loop spans 11 amino acids. Germline lookup yields CDR1 SGDLS and CDR2 YYNGEE.

This clonotype has only a few counts. This rearrangement joins TRBV27 to TRBJ2-7; D is perhaps TRBD1 (5 bases). The germline gives CDR1 MNHEY, CDR2 SMNVEV (reference sequence). The CDR3 is made up of 14 amino acids. V was cut by 3 bases and J by 1 base, with 10 bases left in between. The CDR3 protein is CASSFQGLSYEQYF. In DNA, the CDR3 is TGTGCCAGCAGTTTTCAGGGTCTTTCCTACGAGCAGTACTTC.

This clonotype was seen ten or more times. The chain recombines TRBV3-1 with TRBJ2-3; unclear D gene. Germline V gives CDR1 LGHDT, CDR2 YNNKEL (reference sequence). Trimming cost V 0 bases and J 4 bases, with 11 bases left between them. The CDR3 length is 15 residues. This CDR3 reads CASSQDILPADTQYF. CDR3 DNA sequence: TGTGCCAGCAGCCAAGATATCCTTCCGGCAGATACGCAGTATTTT.

This clonotype was recorded many times. The chain employs TRBV20-1 and TRBJ1-5, with D unclear. This CDR3 is 17 amino acids long. Trimming took off 5 bases at V and 0 bases at J, with 20 bases between the two ends. Germline CDR1 is DFQATT and CDR2 is SNEGSKA (reference sequence). The CDR3 DNA is TGCAGTGCTCCAGTACCGTCACGATTGTATAGCAATCAGCCCCAGCATTTT. Translating it yields CSAPVPSRLYSNQPQHF.

This clonotype has at least ten counts. V gene TRBV20-1 combines with J gene TRBJ1-2; D is unclear. Between the trimmed V and J ends, which lost 2 bases and 4 bases, there was a span of 17 bases. The CDR3 consists of 15 residues. CDR1 is DFQATT, CDR2 SNEGSKA, per germline (reference sequence). The DNA for the CDR3 is TGCAGTGCTAGACCCGCCACCGTAAACTCCTATGGCTACACCTTC. As protein: CSARPATVNSYGYTF.

CDR3 in amino acids: CSVEEPPRLAGGLFYNEQFF. The CDR3 coding sequence is TGCAGCGTTGAAGAACCCCCCCGACTAGCGGGAGGGCTTTTTTACAATGAGCAGTTCTTC. V usage is TRBV29-1 and J usage is TRBJ2-1; 14 nucleotides align to TRBD2. Looked up from germline, CDR1 is SQVTM and CDR2 is ANQGSEA. V dropped 0 bases and J dropped 4; count of bases not matched to a gene: 14. The CDR3 runs 20 residues.